Listed below are T cell receptor beta chains from one sample, sequenced in a study of graft-versus-host responses after intestinal transplantation. Sequencing was performed with immunoSEQ multiplex PCR; in TCRdb, only in-frame clones are kept and a portion is missing. The sample comprises over 90,000 clones, 90% to 95% of which are singletons, and roughly 1% rests with the top ten. Antigens for these TCRs are unknown. The sample here was unstimulated CD8+ T cells sorted from spleen or lymph node cells, taken before intestinal transplant. The receptors come from a human donor who received an intestinal transplant. Each CDR3 is given with its conserved first and last residue. A D gene is named only where the DNA matches it firmly. Part of the rows lack a size; the others show once, few, many or a class for expanded clones.

D gene: TRBD2; V gene: TRBV4-1; clone size: few; J gene: TRBJ2-1; CDR3 DNA: TGCGCCAGCAGCCAGGTGACTAGCGGGGGATACAATGAGCAGTTCTTC; CDR3 protein: CASSQVTSGGYNEQFF
D gene: -; V gene: TRBV2; clone size: few; J gene: TRBJ1-2; CDR3 DNA: TGTGCCAGCGTAGGTTCACATACCTTGGGCTACACCTTC; CDR3 protein: CASVGSHTLGYTF
D gene: TRBD1; V gene: TRBV9; clone size: -; J gene: TRBJ1-6; CDR3 DNA: TGTGCCAGCAGCGTAGGGACAGGGGAACGTTCACCCCTCCACTTT; CDR3 protein: CASSVGTGERSPLHF
D gene: TRBD1; V gene: TRBV30; clone size: -; J gene: TRBJ2-2; CDR3 DNA: TGTGCCTGGAGAGTGGGACAGGGATACACCGGGGAGCTGTTTTTT; CDR3 protein: CAWRVGQGYTGELFF
D gene: -; V gene: TRBV7-9; clone size: -; J gene: TRBJ2-5; CDR3 DNA: TGTGCCAGCCTGTCTCCGGGCCAAGAGACCCAGTACTTC; CDR3 protein: CASLSPGQETQYF
D gene: -; V gene: TRBV7-2; clone size: -; J gene: TRBJ1-2; CDR3 DNA: TGTGCCAGCAGCCAACAGGTTCCTCTGGACTATGGCTACACCTTC; CDR3 protein: CASSQQVPLDYGYTF
D gene: TRBD2; V gene: TRBV9; clone size: -; J gene: TRBJ2-7; CDR3 DNA: TGTGCCAGCAGCACTAGCGGGGGCCCCTCCTACGAGCAGTACTTC; CDR3 protein: CASSTSGGPSYEQYF
D gene: -; V gene: TRBV21-1; clone size: once; J gene: TRBJ2-1; CDR3 DNA: TGTGCCAGCAGCAAACATAAGCGGCTACCGAATGAGCAGTTCTTC; CDR3 protein: CASSKHKRLPNEQFF
D gene: -; V gene: TRBV6-1; clone size: few; J gene: TRBJ2-1; CDR3 DNA: TGTGCCAGCAGTGAAAGTGGACTTAACTACAATGAGCAGTTCTTC; CDR3 protein: CASSESGLNYNEQFF
D gene: TRBD2; V gene: TRBV19; clone size: -; J gene: TRBJ2-7; CDR3 DNA: TGTGCCAGTAGTCCCGGGACTAGCGGGGGGGCCGGGTCCCACGAGCAGTACTTC; CDR3 protein: CASSPGTSGGAGSHEQYF
D gene: TRBD1; V gene: TRBV12-5; clone size: -; J gene: TRBJ1-1; CDR3 DNA: TGTGCTAGTGGTTCCAGGACAGGGGTGAACACTGAAGCTTTCTTT; CDR3 protein: CASGSRTGVNTEAFF
D gene: TRBD1; V gene: TRBV2; clone size: -; J gene: TRBJ1-3; CDR3 DNA: TGTGCCAGCATAAGGACAGGGACCATAATGGGAAACACCATATATTTT; CDR3 protein: CASIRTGTIMGNTIYF